This TCR beta chain stems from a study of metastatic and nonmetastatic thyroid tumors. Study overall: Repertoires from blood and tumor or nodule tissue of malignant and benign thyroid patients were compared.

Study observations and caveats: According to reports, the diversity of TCR beta was significantly higher in malignant thyroid tumors than in benign nodules, and this held in both blood and tumor samples.

Thyroid surgery took place with no prior treatment in any patient. This CDR3 contains 14 residues. V was shortened by 0 bases and J by 8 bases, with 13 bases between the two germline ends. Germline-derived CDR1 and CDR2 are MRHNA and SNTAGT. In the original analysis: Between-group CDR3 differences, defined by clinicopathological status, yielded a distant-metastasis classifier for papillary thyroid cancer. Through MiXCR, TCRdb re-clonotyped the PCR reads. It is TCRdb's table, rather than the study itself, that gives the V and J calls and clone size. The sample lists just under 4,000 clones, approximately 36% occurring once. This clone was detected a few times. Antigen specificity is unknown.

Material: adjacent normal tissue. The rearrangement joins TRBV6-4 to TRBJ1-2; D gene unclear. This TCR came from a female donor with papillary thyroid cancer or a benign thyroid nodule (not recorded which). Some clones in this sample may be carry-over from other donors' samples. The CDR3 loop reads CASSDSKRVGGYTF. The CDR3 DNA sequence: TGTGCCAGCAGTGACTCGAAAAGGGTTGGCGGCTACACCTTC.